The source of this TCR beta chain is a study of T cell responses to AZD1222 COVID-19 vaccine. Findings and limits, study-wide: Mostly white British, mostly female donors; authors suggested clonal diversity may be underestimated.

In this sample, this clone turned up a few times. Its antigen is not identified. Some clones are missing from TCRdb's copy, which holds only in-frame ones; the method was immunoSEQ multiplex PCR. The sample yields roughly 120,000 clones, about 88% seen once. Trimming removed 1 base from V and 5 bases from J; junction bases left unmatched: 9. The CDR3 has 16 amino acids. Per the germline V gene, CDR1 is SEHNR and CDR2 is FQNEAQ (reference sequence). This clonotype was obtained from an adult who received the AZD1222 COVID-19 vaccine. The sequences come from peripheral blood, collected 28 days after the second AZD1222 dose. This chain uses TRBV7-9 with TRBJ1-2; 8 bases match TRBD1. The CDR3: CASSLVRQGAKYGYTF. CDR3 nucleotide sequence: TGTGCCAGCAGCTTAGTCCGGCAGGGGGCAAAGTATGGCTACACCTTC.